This is a list of T cell receptor beta chains from one sample in a study of cytomegalovirus exposure and HLA in healthy donors. Only in-frame clones appear in the TCRdb table, and some are missing; sequencing was by immunoSEQ multiplex PCR. The table has about 190,000 clones, around 90% seen once. The sample consisted of PBMCs. Receptor source: a boy aged 2-15 years in good health and CMV-seronegative. CDR3s leave out the opening cysteine and the closing phenylalanine or tryptophan. A D gene is named only where the DNA matches it firmly.

d_call	cdr3_length	v_call	cdr3_aa
TRBD1	13	TRBV18	ASSSNDRGREPQH
TRBD1	13	TRBV29-1	SVQGQGLHQETQY
NA	15	TRBV28	ASSLRLGARLGNTIY
NA	10	TRBV6-1	AGSIRDSPLH
TRBD2	12	TRBV5-8	ASSLGRGANEQY
TRBD1	13	TRBV6-5	ASSYSQGAGSPLH
NA	12	TRBV6-4	ASSPVGGNQPQH
NA	11	TRBV2	ASSEDWVYEQY
TRBD2	13	TRBV5-1	ASSVGLASTDTQY
TRBD2	12	TRBV19	ASRTSGSNYEQY
NA	11	TRBV4-1	ASSQGRNTEAF
TRBD2	16	TRBV10-3	AISGGSLASGSTDTQY
NA	13	TRBV9	ASSARGGANEKLF
NA	11	TRBV18	ASSPSFRYEQY
NA	13	TRBV25-1	ASSGYREANEKLF
NA	14	TRBV5-1	ASSFGRSGFPYEQY
NA	12	TRBV7-3	ASSLFPSFETQY